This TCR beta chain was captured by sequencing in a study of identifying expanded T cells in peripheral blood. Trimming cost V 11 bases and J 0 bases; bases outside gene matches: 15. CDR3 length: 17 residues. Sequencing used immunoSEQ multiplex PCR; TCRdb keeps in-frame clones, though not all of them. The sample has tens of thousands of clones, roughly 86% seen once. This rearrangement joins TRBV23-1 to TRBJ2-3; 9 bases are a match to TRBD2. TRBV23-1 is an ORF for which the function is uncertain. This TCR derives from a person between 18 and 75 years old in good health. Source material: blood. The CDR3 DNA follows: TGCGCCCCCAAACCGGGACTAGCACGTGGAAGCACAGATACGCAGTATTTT. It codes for CAPKPGLARGSTDTQYF.